The next 21 T cell receptor beta chains were all read from a single sample in a study of CD8 T cells in Susac syndrome (dated by TCRdb to 2018 to 2020). Libraries were constructed by the immunoSEQ multiplex PCR assay. RNA was extracted using the RNeasy kit, and roughly 0.5 to 1 microgram was reverse transcribed with random hexamers. TCRdb trimmed public reads at Q25 via fastp, called clones via MiXCR and kept in-frame beta chains. Rows are unified per CDR3 protein, each entry keeping the most common DNA and genes. Present in this sample are about 100,000 distinct CDR3 sequences, 95% of which were seen just once. 0.3% of the sample is held by the ten biggest clonotypes. The sequencing input was CD8+ T cells from PBMCs. The origin of the receptors is a human donor with Susac syndrome.

The chain combines TRBV27 with TRBJ2-3; TRBD2 matches 11 bases. CDR1 is MNHEY and CDR2 is SMNVEV in the germline V gene (reference sequence). The CDR3 runs 16 residues. V shed 5 bases, J shed 1 base, and the junction held 5 bases outside the gene matches. The CDR3 DNA sequence: TGTGCCAGCAGTGAACTAGCGGGGGTCCGCACAGATACGCAGTATTTT. This codes for CASSELAGVRTDTQYF.

This clonotype was counted a single time. The chain employs TRBV12-3 or TRBV12-4 and TRBJ2-5, with a tentative D call TRBD1 (5 bases). The CDR3 has 14 amino acids. Trimming shortened V by 3 bases and J by 5 bases, and 13 bases separated the two germline ends. The CDR3 DNA reads as TGTGCCAGCAGTTTTCCAGGGCCAGCCGAGACCCAGTACTTC. Its translation: CASSFPGPAETQYF.

This chain joins TRBV7-9 and TRBJ2-5; 8 bases fit TRBD2. The V gene's germline CDR1 is SEHNR and CDR2 FQNEAQ (reference sequence). CDR3 length: 13 amino acids. V shed 8 bases, J shed 3 bases, and the junction held 5 bases outside the gene matches. The CDR3 sequence is CASQSGGEETQYF. The CDR3 coding sequence is TGTGCCAGCCAGAGCGGGGGAGAAGAGACCCAGTACTTC.

The chain joins TRBV29-1 to TRBJ2-3; no firm D call. Germline V gene lookup returns CDR1 SQVTM and CDR2 ANQGSEA. Between the trimmed V and J ends, which lost 1 base and 0 bases, there was a span of 5 bases. This CDR3 region has 13 residues. The CDR3, as DNA: TGCAGCGTTGAAGGGCTTAGCACAGATACGCAGTATTTT. It specifies CSVEGLSTDTQYF.

The gene calls are TRBV5-6 and TRBJ2-5, with D uncertain. V lost 3 bases, J lost 5 bases, and 14 bases lay in between. The CDR3 has 14 residues. Germline-derived CDR1 and CDR2 are SGHDT and YYEEEE. Written as DNA, the CDR3 is TGTGCCAGCAGCTACCAATCGGGTTGGGAGACCCAGTACTTC. It translates to CASSYQSGWETQYF. The whole variable domain, remainder taken from reference TRBV5-6 and TRBJ2-5, is DAGVTQSPTHLIKTRGQQVTLRCSPKSGHDTVSWYQQALGQGPQFIFQYYEEEERQRGNFPDRFSGHQFPNYSSELNVNALLLGDSALYLCASSYQSGWETQYFGPGTRLLVL.

This chain links TRBV5-4 with TRBJ2-1; TRBD2 is a possible D gene (7 bases). Trimming took 0 bases from V and 7 from J, leaving 17 bases between them. CDR3 length: 16 amino acids. CDR1 is SGHNT, CDR2 YYREEE, per germline (reference sequence). The CDR3, as DNA: TGTGCCAGCAGCTTGGAGGGGGGGATATCGGAGAATGAGCAGTTCTTC. Amino acid sequence: CASSLEGGISENEQFF.

The chain uses TRBV20-1 and TRBJ2-3; 8 bases agree with TRBD1. The V gene's germline CDR1 is DFQATT and CDR2 SNEGSKA (reference sequence). The CDR3 runs 14 residues. The V gene end was trimmed by 7 bases and the J gene end by 1 base; junction bases not matched to a gene: 7. The chain's CDR3 is CSVQDRVGTDTQYF. CDR3 nucleotide sequence: TGCAGTGTGCAGGACAGGGTTGGCACAGATACGCAGTATTTT.

The chain carries TRBV7-2 and TRBJ1-5, with TRBD1 identical over 8 bases. This CDR3 contains 14 residues. The junction had 3 bases not matched to a gene; V was cut back by 4 bases and J by 4 bases. Germline lookup yields CDR1 SGHTA and CDR2 FQGNSA. DNA of the CDR3: TGTGCCAGCAGCTCTAGGACAGGGAATCAGCCCCAGCATTTT. This codes for CASSSRTGNQPQHF.

The V and J genes are TRBV29-1 and TRBJ1-1; 10 bases align to TRBD1. CDR1 is SQVTM and CDR2 is ANQGSEA in the germline V gene. Losses at the gene ends were 4 bases for V and 6 bases for J; bases not matched to a gene: 14. The CDR3 is 16 amino acids. CDR3 nucleotides: TGCAGCGTTGCCGGGACAGGGGACCGGTCCAACGCTGAAGCTTTCTTT. It encodes CSVAGTGDRSNAEAFF.

This sequence joins TRBV12-3 or TRBV12-4 and TRBJ2-3; D is unresolved. V lost 7 bases to trimming and J lost 5 bases, with 10 bases between them. The CDR3 loop spans 12 amino acids. The CDR3 bases are TGTGCCAGCACCAGCATGGAAGATACGCAGTATTTT. It is translated as CASTSMEDTQYF.

The rearrangement joins TRBV13 to TRBJ2-5; D remains unclear. CDR3 length: 13 amino acids. V was trimmed by 3 bases and J by 5 bases, leaving 10 bases between them. Germline lookup yields CDR1 PRHDT and CDR2 FYEKMQ (reference sequence). The CDR3 nucleotides are TGTGCCAGCAGCTTGGGCTCGGCGGAGACCCAGTACTTC. Amino acid sequence: CASSLGSAETQYF.

V is TRBV29-1 and J is TRBJ2-5; TRBD1 aligns across 8 bases. Trimming cost V 3 bases and J 4 bases; bases outside gene matches: 7. This CDR3 comprises 14 residues. Germline V gene data show CDR1 as SQVTM and CDR2 as ANQGSEA. DNA for the CDR3: TGCAGCGTTGATGGGACAGGTGAAAGAGAGACCCAGTACTTC. This translates into CSVDGTGERETQYF.

The chain employs TRBV14 and TRBJ1-1; D possibly corresponds to TRBD1 (6 bases). V lost 4 bases, J lost 4 bases, and 19 bases lay in between. The CDR3 loop spans 16 amino acids. The germline gives CDR1 SGHDN, CDR2 FVKESK. For the CDR3, the DNA is TGTGCCAGCAGCCCCCGGCAGGGGCAAGGCGGCACTGAAGCTTTCTTT. Its protein is CASSPRQGQGGTEAFF. The variable domain in full, completed from reference TRBV14 and TRBJ1-1, reads EAGVTQFPSHSVIEKGQTVTLRCDPISGHDNLYWYRRVMGKEIKFLLHFVKESKQDESGMPNNRFLAERTGGTYSTLKVQPAELEDSGVYFCASSPRQGQGGTEAFFGQGTRLTVV.

V usage is TRBV15 and J usage is TRBJ2-7; D might be TRBD1 (5 bases). The germline V gene encodes CDR1 LNHNV and CDR2 YYDKDF (reference sequence). The V and J ends lost 7 bases and 0 bases respectively, with 10 bases between them. The CDR3 runs to 13 residues. DNA for the CDR3: TGTGCCACCAAGATCGACAGCTCCTACGAGCAGTACTTC. Protein product: CATKIDSSYEQYF.

V is TRBV6-1 and J is TRBJ1-2, with D tentatively TRBD1 (6 bases). The CDR3 has 16 residues. V was pared by 5 bases and J by 0 bases, with 16 bases between. Germline lookup yields CDR1 MNHNS and CDR2 SASEGT. CDR3 nucleotides: TGTGCCAGCAGTCCCGTGGGGGGGGCGCCTAACTATGGCTACACCTTC. It is translated as CASSPVGGAPNYGYTF.

This clonotype has a single count. The V call is TRBV24-1, the J call TRBJ2-1; TRBD1 agrees at 8 bases. The CDR3 is made up of 15 amino acids. Germline V lookup: CDR1 KGHDR, CDR2 SFDVKD. The ends lost 2 bases at V and 8 bases at J; junction bases unmatched: 7. The CDR3 is CATSDSMDRADEQFF. CDR3 nucleotides: TGTGCCACCAGTGATTCCATGGACAGGGCGGATGAGCAGTTCTTC.

The gene calls are TRBV6-5 and TRBJ2-5, with D perhaps matching TRBD1 (6 bases). The V and J ends lost 6 bases and 2 bases respectively, with 16 bases between them. The CDR3 contains 15 residues. In germline, CDR1 is MNHEY, CDR2 SVGAGI. The chain's CDR3 is CASSILQGLQETQYF. The CDR3 DNA sequence: TGTGCCAGCAGCATTCTACAGGGCCTTCAAGAGACCCAGTACTTC.

This clonotype was recorded once. V usage is TRBV5-1 and J usage is TRBJ2-3; 7 positions agree with TRBD2. Germline values: CDR1 SGHRS, CDR2 YFSETQ. V lost 6 bases to trimming and J lost 1 base; unmatched junction nucleotides: 5. This CDR3 has 14 residues. The CDR3 nucleotides are TGCGCCAGCATCAGGGAGGGTGGCACAGATACGCAGTATTTT. Amino acid sequence: CASIREGGTDTQYF.

The chain has TRBV9 and TRBJ2-5; D tentatively fits TRBD1 or TRBD2 (5 bases each). This CDR3 has 14 amino acids. Germline V gene sequence: CDR1 SGDLS, CDR2 YYNGEE. Trimming took off 3 bases at V and 2 bases at J, with 11 bases between the two ends. The CDR3 protein is CASSGDGSQETQYF. In DNA, the CDR3 is TGTGCCAGCAGCGGGGACGGCAGTCAAGAGACCCAGTACTTC.

The J gene is TRBJ2-5, the V gene TRBV13; 7 bases align to TRBD1. The CDR3 is 15 residues long. The J segment lost 5 bases and the V segment lost 0 bases, leaving 6 bases of the junction unmatched. In germline, CDR1 is PRHDT, CDR2 FYEKMQ (reference sequence). The CDR3 here is CASSLGTGYLETQYF. The CDR3 bases are TGTGCCAGCAGCTTAGGGACAGGGTATTTGGAGACCCAGTACTTC.

About this clonotype itself: The junction shows a germline mismatch at one end, possibly a read error. V usage is TRBV7-6 and J usage is TRBJ2-1; 9 nucleotides align to TRBD2. In germline, CDR1 is SGHVS, CDR2 FNYEAQ. The CDR3 totals 15 residues. The CDR3 is CASSVAGASYNEQFF. The DNA for the CDR3 is TGTGCCAGCAGCGTAGCGGGGGCTTCCTACAATGAGCAGTTCTTC.